Listed below are T cell receptor beta chains from one sample, sequenced in a study of shared clonotypes between healthy human individuals. Clones were read by immunoSEQ multiplex PCR, and TCRdb kept only the in-frame ones, dropping some. The data contain fewer than 600,000 clones, 79% of them singletons. Sequenced sample: PBMCs. The receptors shown here come from a woman in her thirties or forties in good health. Some clones in this sample may be carry-over from other donors' samples. CDR3s include the opening cysteine and the closing phenylalanine or tryptophan. A D gene is named only where the DNA matches it firmly. Not all rows give a size; the values are once, few, many and, for expanded clones, a class.

v_call: TRBV15
d_call: NA
j_call: TRBJ2-3
clone_size: NA
cdr3_nt: TGTGCCACCAGCACCCAGCCGGGCCGAGATACGCAGTATTTT
cdr3_aa: CATSTQPGRDTQYF

v_call: TRBV7-9
d_call: TRBD2
j_call: TRBJ2-3
clone_size: NA
cdr3_nt: TGTGCCAGCAGCTTAGGCGGGGGAGACACAGATACGCAGTATTTT
cdr3_aa: CASSLGGGDTDTQYF

v_call: TRBV5-1
d_call: TRBD2
j_call: TRBJ2-7
clone_size: NA
cdr3_nt: TGCGCCAGCAGCTTGCAGGGTAGCGGGAGGATCGACGAGCAGTACTTC
cdr3_aa: CASSLQGSGRIDEQYF

v_call: TRBV20-1
d_call: NA
j_call: TRBJ2-5
clone_size: once
cdr3_nt: TGCAGTGCTGGGGGTCCCCTGGAGCAGTACTTC
cdr3_aa: CSAGGPLEQYF

v_call: TRBV5-1
d_call: NA
j_call: TRBJ2-5
clone_size: NA
cdr3_nt: TGCGCCAGCAGCTTGGCACCGTGGACCCAGTACTTC
cdr3_aa: CASSLAPWTQYF

v_call: TRBV18
d_call: TRBD1
j_call: TRBJ2-1
clone_size: NA
cdr3_nt: TGTGCCAGCTCACCAAGGACAGGGAAAGACAATGAGCAGTTCTTC
cdr3_aa: CASSPRTGKDNEQFF

v_call: TRBV7-2
d_call: TRBD2
j_call: TRBJ2-3
clone_size: NA
cdr3_nt: TGTGCCAGCAGCCCTAGCGGGGAAAGCACAGATACGCAGTATTTT
cdr3_aa: CASSPSGESTDTQYF

v_call: TRBV28
d_call: TRBD1
j_call: TRBJ2-7
clone_size: NA
cdr3_nt: TGTGCCAGCCAATCTCCGGGACAGCAGGGGGTTTATCTCACCGAGCAGTACTTC
cdr3_aa: CASQSPGQQGVYLTEQYF

v_call: TRBV28
d_call: NA
j_call: TRBJ1-2
clone_size: NA
cdr3_nt: TGTGCCAGCAGTTTATGGACGGGGACATTTGGGGGCTACACCTTC
cdr3_aa: CASSLWTGTFGGYTF

v_call: TRBV5-4
d_call: TRBD2
j_call: TRBJ2-3
clone_size: NA
cdr3_nt: TGTGCCAGCAGCACACTAGCGGGAGATACAGATACGCAGTATTTT
cdr3_aa: CASSTLAGDTDTQYF

v_call: TRBV5-1
d_call: TRBD2
j_call: TRBJ2-7
clone_size: NA
cdr3_nt: TGCGCCAGCAGTGACCTAGCGGGAAACACCTACGAGCAGTACTTC
cdr3_aa: CASSDLAGNTYEQYF

v_call: TRBV10-3
d_call: NA
j_call: TRBJ1-1
clone_size: NA
cdr3_nt: TGTGCCATCAGTGATCATGGGGAGCGGGCTTTCTTT
cdr3_aa: CAISDHGERAFF

v_call: TRBV20-1
d_call: NA
j_call: TRBJ2-1
clone_size: NA
cdr3_nt: TGCAGTGCTAGCGTTAGTAATGAGCAGTTCTTC
cdr3_aa: CSASVSNEQFF

v_call: TRBV27
d_call: NA
j_call: TRBJ2-2
clone_size: NA
cdr3_nt: TGTGCCAGCACTGACAAGAACACCGGGGAGCTGTTTTTT
cdr3_aa: CASTDKNTGELFF

v_call: TRBV4-1
d_call: NA
j_call: TRBJ1-1
clone_size: NA
cdr3_nt: TGCGCCAGCAGCCAAGATACGATACAAAACACTGAAGCTTTCTTT
cdr3_aa: CASSQDTIQNTEAFF

v_call: TRBV11-2
d_call: NA
j_call: TRBJ1-1
clone_size: NA
cdr3_nt: TGTGCCAGCAGCTTAGTGGGAGTGGGGACTGAAGCTTTCTTT
cdr3_aa: CASSLVGVGTEAFF

v_call: TRBV19
d_call: TRBD1
j_call: TRBJ2-7
clone_size: NA
cdr3_nt: TGTGCCAGTAGTACCAAGACAGGGGGTTTTTACGAGCAGTACTTC
cdr3_aa: CASSTKTGGFYEQYF

v_call: TRBV7-9
d_call: NA
j_call: TRBJ2-1
clone_size: NA
cdr3_nt: TGTGCCAGCAGCTTAGGGGGTAGTAACAATGAGCAGTTCTTC
cdr3_aa: CASSLGGSNNEQFF

v_call: TRBV9
d_call: NA
j_call: TRBJ2-7
clone_size: NA
cdr3_nt: TGTGCCAGCAGCGTAGGAGCGCGGTGGGATATGGACGAGCAGTACTTC
cdr3_aa: CASSVGARWDMDEQYF

v_call: TRBV5-1
d_call: TRBD1
j_call: TRBJ2-7
clone_size: many
cdr3_nt: TGCGCCAGCAGTTGGGGAGACAGGGGCTACGAGCAGTACTTC
cdr3_aa: CASSWGDRGYEQYF

v_call: TRBV7-9
d_call: NA
j_call: TRBJ2-7
clone_size: once
cdr3_nt: TGTGCCAGCAGCCGAACAGGGCCCCGGGAGCAGTACTTC
cdr3_aa: CASSRTGPREQYF

v_call: TRBV25-1
d_call: NA
j_call: TRBJ1-2
clone_size: NA
cdr3_nt: TGTGCCAGCAGTGAAGCCTCCGGACCCACCGGCGGCTACACCTTC
cdr3_aa: CASSEASGPTGGYTF

v_call: TRBV19
d_call: TRBD1
j_call: TRBJ2-4
clone_size: NA
cdr3_nt: TGTGCCAGTAGTATTTTTGGACAGGGAAAAAACATTCAGTACTTC
cdr3_aa: CASSIFGQGKNIQYF

v_call: TRBV25-1
d_call: NA
j_call: TRBJ2-2
clone_size: NA
cdr3_nt: TGTGCCAGCAGTGAAGTACTCAACACCGGGGAGCTGTTTTTT
cdr3_aa: CASSEVLNTGELFF

v_call: TRBV9
d_call: NA
j_call: TRBJ2-3
clone_size: once
cdr3_nt: TGTGCCAGCAGCGTAGCTCCAGTTGTCACAGATACGCAGTATTTT
cdr3_aa: CASSVAPVVTDTQYF

v_call: TRBV2
d_call: NA
j_call: TRBJ2-6
clone_size: once
cdr3_nt: TGTGCCAGCAGTGGCACGATCGCCACCTCTGGGGCCAACGTCCTGACTTTC
cdr3_aa: CASSGTIATSGANVLTF

v_call: TRBV4-1
d_call: NA
j_call: TRBJ2-5
clone_size: NA
cdr3_nt: TGCGCCAGCAGCCGAAATGGCAGGGAGACCCAGTACTTC
cdr3_aa: CASSRNGRETQYF

v_call: TRBV5-5
d_call: NA
j_call: TRBJ2-7
clone_size: few
cdr3_nt: TGTGCCAGCCAACGTACAGGGACATACGAGCAGTACTTC
cdr3_aa: CASQRTGTYEQYF

v_call: TRBV2
d_call: NA
j_call: TRBJ2-3
clone_size: once
cdr3_nt: TGTGCCAGCAGCCCCGGAACTAGCACAGATACGCAGTATTTT
cdr3_aa: CASSPGTSTDTQYF

v_call: TRBV29-1
d_call: NA
j_call: TRBJ2-1
clone_size: NA
cdr3_nt: TGCAGCCATAGCGGAAGCTCCTACAATGAGCAGTTCTTC
cdr3_aa: CSHSGSSYNEQFF

v_call: TRBV6-5
d_call: NA
j_call: TRBJ2-7
clone_size: NA
cdr3_nt: TGTGCCAGCAACGGCCCCTACGAGCAGTACTTC
cdr3_aa: CASNGPYEQYF

v_call: TRBV5-1
d_call: NA
j_call: TRBJ2-3
clone_size: NA
cdr3_nt: TGCGCCAGCAGCTTGGCCAGCCCTAGCACAGATACGCAGTATTTT
cdr3_aa: CASSLASPSTDTQYF

v_call: TRBV6-6
d_call: NA
j_call: TRBJ1-5
clone_size: NA
cdr3_nt: TGTGCCAGCACCCAGACCCCTTCAGGCCCTCAGCCCCAGCATTTT
cdr3_aa: CASTQTPSGPQPQHF

v_call: TRBV5-1
d_call: NA
j_call: TRBJ2-3
clone_size: NA
cdr3_nt: TGCGCCAGCAGCTTGGATCCGGGAGTGGGCACAGATACGCAGTATTTT
cdr3_aa: CASSLDPGVGTDTQYF

v_call: TRBV29-1
d_call: NA
j_call: TRBJ2-3
clone_size: NA
cdr3_nt: TGCAGCGTTGGGACCCCTAGAGGCCCCACAGATACGCAGTATTTT
cdr3_aa: CSVGTPRGPTDTQYF

v_call: TRBV28
d_call: NA
j_call: TRBJ2-7
clone_size: NA
cdr3_nt: TGTGCCAGCAGCCCCGGCGGGGACGGGTACGAGCAGTACTTC
cdr3_aa: CASSPGGDGYEQYF

v_call: TRBV18
d_call: NA
j_call: TRBJ2-5
clone_size: NA
cdr3_nt: TGTGCCAGCTCACCAAACTGGCAGCAAGAGACCCAGTACTTC
cdr3_aa: CASSPNWQQETQYF

v_call: TRBV4-1
d_call: TRBD2
j_call: TRBJ2-1
clone_size: NA
cdr3_nt: TGCGCCAGCAGCCAAGTCGAGTCTAGCGGCTACAATGAGCAGTTCTTC
cdr3_aa: CASSQVESSGYNEQFF

v_call: TRBV5-1
d_call: NA
j_call: TRBJ2-3
clone_size: NA
cdr3_nt: TGCGCCAGCAGCTTAATGGGAGTTGGTACAGATACGCAGTATTTT
cdr3_aa: CASSLMGVGTDTQYF

v_call: TRBV15
d_call: TRBD2
j_call: TRBJ2-1
clone_size: NA
cdr3_nt: TGTGCCACCAGCACCCACCTGGGGGCGGGAGGAGGTGAGCAGTTCTTC
cdr3_aa: CATSTHLGAGGGEQFF

v_call: TRBV5-4
d_call: NA
j_call: TRBJ2-1
clone_size: NA
cdr3_nt: TGTGCCAGCAGCTTTCGTTTGGGGTCGGCCGTAATGGATGAGCAGTTCTTC
cdr3_aa: CASSFRLGSAVMDEQFF

v_call: TRBV29-1
d_call: NA
j_call: TRBJ2-5
clone_size: NA
cdr3_nt: TGCAGCGCTATTGTCCCGGGCTTAGAGACCCAGTACTTC
cdr3_aa: CSAIVPGLETQYF

v_call: TRBV28
d_call: TRBD1
j_call: TRBJ2-7
clone_size: NA
cdr3_nt: TGTGCCAGCGGGTTGGGTACAGGGGGCATGGGGCACGAGCAGTACTTC
cdr3_aa: CASGLGTGGMGHEQYF

v_call: TRBV5-1
d_call: TRBD1
j_call: TRBJ2-7
clone_size: NA
cdr3_nt: TGCGCCAGCAGCTACCGACAGGGTAGCTCCTACGAGCAGTACTTC
cdr3_aa: CASSYRQGSSYEQYF

v_call: TRBV19
d_call: TRBD1
j_call: TRBJ2-1
clone_size: NA
cdr3_nt: TGTGCCAGTAGGGTTTCCGACAGGGCCCACAATGAGCAGTTCTTC
cdr3_aa: CASRVSDRAHNEQFF

v_call: TRBV9
d_call: TRBD2
j_call: TRBJ2-2
clone_size: NA
cdr3_nt: TGTGCCAGCAGCGGATCTAGCGGCCTGGAAGGGGCCGGGGAGCTGTTTTTT
cdr3_aa: CASSGSSGLEGAGELFF

v_call: TRBV25-1
d_call: TRBD1
j_call: TRBJ1-3
clone_size: NA
cdr3_nt: TGTGCCAGCAGTCTGACAGGGCGGGACACCATATATTTT
cdr3_aa: CASSLTGRDTIYF

v_call: TRBV7-6
d_call: NA
j_call: TRBJ2-1
clone_size: NA
cdr3_nt: TGTGCCAGCAGCTTACCCCAGGCGGAGCAGTTCTTC
cdr3_aa: CASSLPQAEQFF

v_call: TRBV27
d_call: NA
j_call: TRBJ1-2
clone_size: once
cdr3_nt: TGTGCCAGCGGTACACTTTCTAACTATGGCTACACCTTC
cdr3_aa: CASGTLSNYGYTF

v_call: TRBV20-1
d_call: NA
j_call: TRBJ2-7
clone_size: once
cdr3_nt: TGCAGCGCGGAGGGAACCTACGAGCAGTACTTC
cdr3_aa: CSAEGTYEQYF

v_call: TRBV5-1
d_call: TRBD1
j_call: TRBJ1-2
clone_size: once
cdr3_nt: TGCGCCAGCAGCTCCGGACAGGGTGGGTCGTATGGCTACACCTTC
cdr3_aa: CASSSGQGGSYGYTF

v_call: TRBV28
d_call: NA
j_call: TRBJ2-1
clone_size: NA
cdr3_nt: TGTGCCAGCAGTTTATACGGGGATGAGCAGTTCTTC
cdr3_aa: CASSLYGDEQFF

v_call: TRBV19
d_call: TRBD1
j_call: TRBJ2-7
clone_size: NA
cdr3_nt: TGTGCCAGTAGCACCGTCCGGGACAGCGGCCGGGGAGAGCAGTACTTC
cdr3_aa: CASSTVRDSGRGEQYF

v_call: TRBV28
d_call: NA
j_call: TRBJ2-2
clone_size: NA
cdr3_nt: TGTGCCAGCAAGGATGGGAGTCGGTGGACCGGGGAGCTGTTTTTT
cdr3_aa: CASKDGSRWTGELFF

v_call: TRBV6-8
d_call: TRBD1
j_call: TRBJ2-4
clone_size: once
cdr3_nt: TGTGCCAGCACCTTACTGTGGCAGGGGGCGAGGTTGGCCAAAAACATTCAGTACTTC
cdr3_aa: CASTLLWQGARLAKNIQYF

v_call: TRBV19
d_call: NA
j_call: TRBJ2-7
clone_size: NA
cdr3_nt: TGTGCCAGTAGCAACAGGCTCGAGCAGTACTTC
cdr3_aa: CASSNRLEQYF

v_call: TRBV27
d_call: TRBD1
j_call: TRBJ1-2
clone_size: NA
cdr3_nt: TGTGCCAGCAGCCTCTCGGGACAGGGGACGCACTATGGCTACACCTTC
cdr3_aa: CASSLSGQGTHYGYTF

v_call: TRBV6-6
d_call: TRBD1
j_call: TRBJ1-1
clone_size: NA
cdr3_nt: TGTGCCAGCTCCCTCGACAGGGGCACTGAAGCTTTCTTT
cdr3_aa: CASSLDRGTEAFF

v_call: TRBV19
d_call: NA
j_call: TRBJ1-5
clone_size: NA
cdr3_nt: TGTGCCAGTAGTACAATATCGACACGGACTAATCAGCCCCAGCATTTT
cdr3_aa: CASSTISTRTNQPQHF